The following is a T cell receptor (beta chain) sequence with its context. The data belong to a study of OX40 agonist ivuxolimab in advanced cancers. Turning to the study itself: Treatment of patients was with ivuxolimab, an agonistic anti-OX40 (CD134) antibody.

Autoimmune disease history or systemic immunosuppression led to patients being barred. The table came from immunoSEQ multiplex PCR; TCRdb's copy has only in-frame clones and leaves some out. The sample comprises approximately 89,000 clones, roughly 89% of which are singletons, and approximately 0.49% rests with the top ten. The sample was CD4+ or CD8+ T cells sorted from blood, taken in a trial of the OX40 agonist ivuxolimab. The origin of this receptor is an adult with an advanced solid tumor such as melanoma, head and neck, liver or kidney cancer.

CDR3 DNA: TGTGCAAACCAGGGGACTACTAACTATGGCTACACCTTC. Its protein is CANQGTTNYGYTF. The gene calls are TRBV7-2 and TRBJ1-2, with a weak D call TRBD1 (6 bases). Germline values: CDR1 SGHTA, CDR2 FQGNSA. The CDR3 has 13 residues.